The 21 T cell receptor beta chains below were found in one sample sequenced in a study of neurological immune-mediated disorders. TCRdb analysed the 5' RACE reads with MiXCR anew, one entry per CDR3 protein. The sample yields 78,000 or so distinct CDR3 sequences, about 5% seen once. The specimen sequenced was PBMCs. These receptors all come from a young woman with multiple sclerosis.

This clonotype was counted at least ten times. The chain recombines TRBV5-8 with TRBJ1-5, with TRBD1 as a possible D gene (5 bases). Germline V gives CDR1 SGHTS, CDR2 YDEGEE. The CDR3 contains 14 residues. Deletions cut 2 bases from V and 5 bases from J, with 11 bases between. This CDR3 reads CASSFRGPDQPQHF. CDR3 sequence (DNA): TGTGCCAGCAGCTTCCGGGGCCCGGATCAGCCCCAGCATTTT.

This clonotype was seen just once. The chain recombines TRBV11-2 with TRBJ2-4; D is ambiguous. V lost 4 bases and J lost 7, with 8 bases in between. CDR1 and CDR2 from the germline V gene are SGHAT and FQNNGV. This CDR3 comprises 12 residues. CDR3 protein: CASSSVSNIQYF. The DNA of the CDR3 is TGTGCCAGCAGCTCCGTTAGTAACATTCAGTACTTC.

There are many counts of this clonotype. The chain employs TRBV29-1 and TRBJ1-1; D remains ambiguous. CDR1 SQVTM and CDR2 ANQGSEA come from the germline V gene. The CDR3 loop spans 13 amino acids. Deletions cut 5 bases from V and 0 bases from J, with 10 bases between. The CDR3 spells CSVIGLLNTEAFF. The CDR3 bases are TGCAGCGTTATCGGACTCCTGAACACTGAAGCTTTCTTT.

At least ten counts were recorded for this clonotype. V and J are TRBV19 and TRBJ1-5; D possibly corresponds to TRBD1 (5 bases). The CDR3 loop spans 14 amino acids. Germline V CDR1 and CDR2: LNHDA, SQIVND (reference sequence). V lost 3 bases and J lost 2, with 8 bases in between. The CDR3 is CASSISRGNQPQHF. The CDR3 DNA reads TGTGCCAGTAGTATCTCCAGGGGCAATCAGCCCCAGCATTTT.

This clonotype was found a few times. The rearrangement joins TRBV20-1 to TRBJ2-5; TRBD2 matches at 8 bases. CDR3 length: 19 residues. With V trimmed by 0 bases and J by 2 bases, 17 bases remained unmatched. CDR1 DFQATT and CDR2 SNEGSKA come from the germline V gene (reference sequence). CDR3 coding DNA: TGCAGTGCTAGAGATAAAAGAGGGGCAATAGCGGGGCTGCAAGAGACCCAGTACTTC. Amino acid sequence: CSARDKRGAIAGLQETQYF.

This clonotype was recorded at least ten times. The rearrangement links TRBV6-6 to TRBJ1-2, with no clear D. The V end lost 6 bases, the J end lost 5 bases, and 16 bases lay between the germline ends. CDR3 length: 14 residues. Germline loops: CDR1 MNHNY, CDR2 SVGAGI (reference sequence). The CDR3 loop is CASSPAPTLYGYTF. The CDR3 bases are TGTGCCAGCAGCCCCGCCCCTACTCTATATGGCTACACCTTC.

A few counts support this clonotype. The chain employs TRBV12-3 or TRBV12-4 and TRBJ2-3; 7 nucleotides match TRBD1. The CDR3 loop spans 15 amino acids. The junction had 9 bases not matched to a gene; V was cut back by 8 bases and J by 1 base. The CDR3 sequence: CASLFSGTGTDTQYF. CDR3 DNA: TGTGCCAGCCTATTTTCCGGGACAGGCACAGATACGCAGTATTTT.

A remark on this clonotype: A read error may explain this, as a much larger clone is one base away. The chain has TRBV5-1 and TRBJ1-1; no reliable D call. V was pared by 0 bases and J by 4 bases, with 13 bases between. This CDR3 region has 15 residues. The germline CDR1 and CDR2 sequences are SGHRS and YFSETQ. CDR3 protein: CASSLEGKSVTEAFF. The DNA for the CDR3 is TGCGCCAGCAGCTTGGAGGGAAAGTCAGTCACTGAAGCTTTCTTT.

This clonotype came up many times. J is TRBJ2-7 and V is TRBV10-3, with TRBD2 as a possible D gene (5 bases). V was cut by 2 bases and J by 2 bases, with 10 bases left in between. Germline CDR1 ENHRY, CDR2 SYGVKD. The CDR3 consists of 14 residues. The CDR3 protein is CAISERTGTYEQYF. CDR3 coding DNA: TGTGCCATCAGTGAGAGGACTGGAACCTACGAGCAGTACTTC.

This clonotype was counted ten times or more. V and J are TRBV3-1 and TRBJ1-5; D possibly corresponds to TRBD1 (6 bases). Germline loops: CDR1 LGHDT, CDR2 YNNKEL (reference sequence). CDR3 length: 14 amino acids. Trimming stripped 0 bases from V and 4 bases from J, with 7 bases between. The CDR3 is CASSQDRGNQPQHF. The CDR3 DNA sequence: TGTGCCAGCAGCCAAGACAGGGGAAATCAGCCCCAGCATTTT.

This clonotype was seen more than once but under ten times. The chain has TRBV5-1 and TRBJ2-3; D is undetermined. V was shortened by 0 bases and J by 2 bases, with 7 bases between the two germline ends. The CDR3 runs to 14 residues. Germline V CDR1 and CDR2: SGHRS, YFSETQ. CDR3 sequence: CASSLEQITDTQYF. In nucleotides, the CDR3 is TGCGCCAGCAGCTTGGAACAGATCACAGATACGCAGTATTTT.

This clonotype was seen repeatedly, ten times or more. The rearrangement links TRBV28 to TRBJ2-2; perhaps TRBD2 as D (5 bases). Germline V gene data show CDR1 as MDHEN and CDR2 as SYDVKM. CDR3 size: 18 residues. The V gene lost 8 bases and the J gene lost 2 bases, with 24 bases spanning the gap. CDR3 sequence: CASRRSIPGITNTGELFF. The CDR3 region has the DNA TGTGCCAGCCGACGATCAATCCCCGGGATTACCAACACCGGGGAGCTGTTTTTT.

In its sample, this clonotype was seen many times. The DNA of the CDR3 is TGTGCCAGCAGTGACGGTCCCGAACCGAATGAGCAGTTCTTC. This encodes CASSDGPEPNEQFF. This chain uses TRBV6-4 with TRBJ2-1; D remains ambiguous. CDR1 and CDR2 from the germline V gene are MRHNA and SNTAGT. The ends were cut back, 2 bases at V and 7 bases at J, with 12 bases in the middle. CDR3 size: 14 residues.

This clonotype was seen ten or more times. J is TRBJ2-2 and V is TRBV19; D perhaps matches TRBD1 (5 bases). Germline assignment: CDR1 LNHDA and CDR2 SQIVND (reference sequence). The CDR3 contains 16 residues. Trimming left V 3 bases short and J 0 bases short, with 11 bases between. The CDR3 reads CASSIVTASNTGELFF. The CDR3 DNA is TGTGCCAGTAGTATCGTGACAGCTTCGAACACCGGGGAGCTGTTTTTT.

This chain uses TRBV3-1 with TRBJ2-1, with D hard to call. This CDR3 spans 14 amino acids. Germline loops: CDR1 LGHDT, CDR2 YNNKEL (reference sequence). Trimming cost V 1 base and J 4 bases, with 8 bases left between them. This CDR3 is CASSQAGPYNEQFF. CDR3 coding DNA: TGTGCCAGCAGCCAAGCCGGACCTTACAATGAGCAGTTCTTC.

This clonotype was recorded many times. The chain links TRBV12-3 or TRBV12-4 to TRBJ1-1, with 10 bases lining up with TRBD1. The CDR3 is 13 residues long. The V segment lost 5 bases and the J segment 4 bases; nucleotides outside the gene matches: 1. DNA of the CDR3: TGTGCCAGCAGTCGACAGGGGGCCACTGAAGCTTTCTTT. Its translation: CASSRQGATEAFF.

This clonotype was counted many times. CDR3 amino acids: CASRGQSQETQYF. The DNA of the CDR3 is TGCGCCAGCAGAGGACAGTCCCAAGAGACCCAGTACTTC. The genes are TRBV10-2 and TRBJ2-5; TRBD1 might be the D (6 bases). CDR1 is WSHSY, CDR2 SAAADI, per germline. This CDR3 spans 13 amino acids. V gave up 6 bases and J gave up 1 base, with 9 bases separating them.

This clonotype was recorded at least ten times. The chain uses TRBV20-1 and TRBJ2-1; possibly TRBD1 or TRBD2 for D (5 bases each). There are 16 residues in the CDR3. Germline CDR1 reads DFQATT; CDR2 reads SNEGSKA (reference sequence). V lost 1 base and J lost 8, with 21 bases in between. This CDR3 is CSARAPGRTLFDEQFF. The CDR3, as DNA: TGCAGTGCTAGAGCCCCGGGACGGACCCTCTTCGATGAGCAGTTCTTC.

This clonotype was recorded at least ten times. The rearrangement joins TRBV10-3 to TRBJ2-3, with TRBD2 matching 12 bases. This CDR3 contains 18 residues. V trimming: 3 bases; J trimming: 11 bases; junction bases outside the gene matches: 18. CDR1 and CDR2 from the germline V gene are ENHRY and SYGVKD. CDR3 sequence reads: CAISERIGLAGTSGEQYF. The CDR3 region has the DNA TGTGCCATCAGTGAAAGGATCGGACTAGCGGGGACCTCGGGGGAGCAGTATTTT.

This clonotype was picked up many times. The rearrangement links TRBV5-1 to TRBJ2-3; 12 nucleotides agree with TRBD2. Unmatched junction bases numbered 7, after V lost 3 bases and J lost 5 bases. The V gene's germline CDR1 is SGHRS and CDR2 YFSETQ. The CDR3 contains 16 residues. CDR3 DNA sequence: TGCGCCAGCAGCTCCTTGACTAGCGGGGGAAGAGATACGCAGTATTTT. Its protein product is CASSSLTSGGRDTQYF.

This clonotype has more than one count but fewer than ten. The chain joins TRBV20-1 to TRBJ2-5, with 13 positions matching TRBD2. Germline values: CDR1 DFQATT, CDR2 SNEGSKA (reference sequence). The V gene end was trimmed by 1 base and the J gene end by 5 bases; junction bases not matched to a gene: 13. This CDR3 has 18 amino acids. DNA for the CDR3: TGCAGTGCTAGAGCTCCACCGGGACTAGCGGGATTGGGGGAGACCCAGTACTTC. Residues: CSARAPPGLAGLGETQYF.